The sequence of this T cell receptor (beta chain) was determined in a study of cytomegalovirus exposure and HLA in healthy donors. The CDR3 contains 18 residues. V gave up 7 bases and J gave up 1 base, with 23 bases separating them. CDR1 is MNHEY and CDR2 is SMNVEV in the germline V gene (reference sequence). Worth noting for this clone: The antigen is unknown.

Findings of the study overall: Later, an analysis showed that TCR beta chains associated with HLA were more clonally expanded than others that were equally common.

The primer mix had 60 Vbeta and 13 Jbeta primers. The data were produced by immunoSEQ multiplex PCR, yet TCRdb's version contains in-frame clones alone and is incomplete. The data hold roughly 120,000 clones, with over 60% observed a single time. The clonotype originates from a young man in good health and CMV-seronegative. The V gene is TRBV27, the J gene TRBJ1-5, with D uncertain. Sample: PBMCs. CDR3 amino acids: CASNPGPGMPYSNQPQHF. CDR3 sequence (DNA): TGTGCCAGCAATCCGGGCCCGGGGATGCCCTACAGCAATCAGCCCCAGCATTTT.